The next 20 T cell receptor beta chains were all read from a single sample in a study of a mutant IDH1 vaccine in newly diagnosed glioma. Time point described: baseline, week 1 (first vaccination visit). Specified treatment: pre-vaccination baseline after standard-of-care therapy. The assay was immunoSEQ multiplex PCR, and TCRdb's table has in-frame clones only and misses some. The table has tens of thousands of clones, roughly 82% seen once. This sample comprised PBMCs, obtained from a glioma patient treated with radiotherapy, temozolomide or both. The receptor set was obtained from a man between 25 and 39 years old with glioma.

This rearrangement joins TRBV14 to TRBJ2-7; TRBD1 matches at 7 bases. Germline CDR1 and CDR2: SGHDN and FVKESK. This CDR3 is built from 14 residues. The trim removed 3 bases at V and 2 bases at J, leaving 4 bases unmatched. The CDR3 DNA reads TGTGCCAGCAGCCATAGACAGGGCCCCTACGAGCAGTACTTC. It is translated as CASSHRQGPYEQYF.

The chain combines TRBV5-1 with TRBJ2-1; D is uncertain. The germline V gene encodes CDR1 SGHRS and CDR2 YFSETQ. The CDR3 spans 11 residues. With 1 base removed from V and 8 bases from J, the gap between germline ends came to 4 bases. CDR3 in DNA: TGCGCCAGCAGCTTGTCCCATGAGCAGTTCTTC. This codes for CASSLSHEQFF. Using reference TRBV5-1 and TRBJ2-1 for the parts outside the CDR3, the full variable domain is KAGVTQTPRYLIKTRGQQVTLSCSPISGHRSVSWYQQTPGQGLQFLFEYFSETQRNKGNFPGRFSGRQFSNSRSEMNVSTLELGDSALYLCASSLSHEQFFGPGTRLTVL.

This clone was counted only a few times. CDR3 protein: CSTDFNYGYTF. CDR3 DNA sequence: TGCAGTACGGACTTCAACTATGGCTACACCTTC. The rearrangement uses TRBV20-1 and TRBJ1-2; D remains unclear. Germline V gives CDR1 DFQATT, CDR2 SNEGSKA (reference sequence). This CDR3 comprises 11 residues. V lost 8 bases to trimming and J lost 2 bases, with 9 bases between them.

The V and J genes are TRBV7-2 and TRBJ1-1; the match to TRBD1 covers 8 bases. Per germline, CDR1 SGHTA and CDR2 FQGNSA. The CDR3 length is 15 residues. The ends lost 2 bases at V and 7 bases at J; junction bases unmatched: 9. The CDR3 DNA sequence: TGTGCCAGCAGCTTAAGGGGGCAGGGGGCTCTTGAAGCTTTCTTT. It encodes CASSLRGQGALEAFF.

The chain has TRBV4-1 and TRBJ2-7; D not certain. The length of the CDR3 is 16 residues. Germline CDR1 is MGHRA and CDR2 is YSYEKL. The V gene lost 1 base and the J gene lost 2 bases, with 15 bases spanning the gap. This chain's CDR3 is CASSQGDGTEPYEQYF. CDR3 nucleotides: TGCGCCAGCAGCCAAGGAGACGGCACCGAGCCCTACGAGCAGTACTTC.

This chain links TRBV10-2 with TRBJ2-7; D not certain. CDR3 length: 11 amino acids. Germline lookup yields CDR1 WSHSY and CDR2 SAAADI. Trimming shortened V by 6 bases and J by 4 bases, and 7 bases separated the two germline ends. DNA of the CDR3: TGCGCCAGCAGGGTGGAGTACGAGCAGTACTTC. Translation gives CASRVEYEQYF.

V gene TRBV4-1 combines with J gene TRBJ2-2, with TRBD2 identical over 11 bases. Per germline, CDR1 MGHRA and CDR2 YSYEKL. The length of the CDR3 is 20 residues. Trimming at V came to 6 bases and at J to 1 base, leaving 16 bases not matched to a gene. In DNA, the CDR3 is TGCGCCAGCAGTCTCAGGGGGGCTAGCGGGGGGTTAGGGAACACCGGGGAGCTGTTTTTT. Protein: CASSLRGASGGLGNTGELFF.

The chain is built from TRBV9 and TRBJ2-3, with 9 bases fitting TRBD2. Germline CDR1 and CDR2: SGDLS and YYNGEE. With 3 bases clipped from V and 4 bases from J, the junction kept 9 bases outside the gene matches. CDR3 length: 16 amino acids. CDR3 region: CASSGAGGARADTQYF. Here the CDR3 DNA reads TGTGCCAGCAGCGGCGCGGGGGGGGCCCGGGCAGATACGCAGTATTTT.

The CDR3 nucleotides read TGTGCCAGCAGCTTAGACAGACCCTACGAGCAGTACTTC. Translating gives CASSLDRPYEQYF. The chain recombines TRBV11-2 with TRBJ2-7; unclear D gene. The CDR3 extends over 13 amino acids. Trimming pared 0 bases from V and 2 bases from J, leaving 5 bases between. Germline-derived CDR1 and CDR2 are SGHAT and FQNNGV.

This chain uses TRBV2 with TRBJ2-7, with D unclear. The CDR3 is 13 residues long. The germline V and J ends were trimmed by 3 bases and 1 base, with 7 bases remaining between them. Germline assignment: CDR1 SNHLY and CDR2 FYNNEI. CDR3 nucleotide sequence: TGTGCCAGCAGTGACCTAGAATCCTACGAGCAGTACTTC. Translated: CASSDLESYEQYF.

The V and J genes are TRBV28 and TRBJ2-7; the D gene is possibly TRBD2 (5 bases). The germline CDR1 and CDR2 sequences are MDHEN and SYDVKM. The CDR3 has 14 amino acids. The ends were cut back, 6 bases at V and 2 bases at J, with 14 bases in the middle. DNA of the CDR3: TGTGCCAGCAGCTTGGAGGCAGACCCCTACGAGCAGTACTTC. Amino acids: CASSLEADPYEQYF.

V gene TRBV5-5 combines with J gene TRBJ1-5; maybe TRBD1 (6 bases). V gave up 0 bases and J gave up 5 bases, with 9 bases separating them. The germline V gene encodes CDR1 SGHKS and CDR2 YYEKEE (reference sequence). The CDR3 has 14 amino acids. The CDR3 coding sequence is TGTGCCAGCAGCTTGGACAGGGCGGATCAGCCCCAGCATTTT. It codes for CASSLDRADQPQHF. The whole variable domain, filled in from reference TRBV5-5 and TRBJ1-5, reads DAGVTQSPTHLIKTRGQQVTLRCSPISGHKSVSWYQQVLGQGPQFIFQYYEKEERGRGNFPDRFSARQFPNYSSELNVNALLLGDSALYLCASSLDRADQPQHFGDGTRLSIL.

The genes are TRBV6-5 and TRBJ2-5; D is unresolved. Per the germline V gene, CDR1 is MNHEY and CDR2 is SVGAGI. Between the trimmed V and J ends, which lost 2 bases and 4 bases, there was a span of 2 bases. CDR3 length: 11 amino acids. The CDR3 is CASSYGETQYF. DNA for the CDR3: TGTGCCAGCAGTTACGGAGAGACCCAGTACTTC.

The V call is TRBV9, the J call TRBJ2-7; 10 bases agree with TRBD2. The CDR3 sequence is 15 residues long. V shed 0 bases and J 3 bases; nucleotides not matched to a gene: 3. Germline V CDR1 and CDR2: SGDLS, YYNGEE. The CDR3 nucleotides are TGTGCCAGCAGCGTAGGAGCGGGAGGGAACTACGAGCAGTACTTC. Protein: CASSVGAGGNYEQYF.

V usage is TRBV5-4 and J usage is TRBJ2-6, with 9 nucleotides matching TRBD1. The junction had 8 bases not matched to a gene; V was cut back by 4 bases and J by 3 bases. This CDR3 comprises 17 residues. The germline CDR1 and CDR2 sequences are SGHNT and YYREEE (reference sequence). For the CDR3, the DNA is TGTGCCAGCAGCCCATACAGGGGGCGAGGTGGGGCCAACGTCCTGACTTTC. Protein product: CASSPYRGRGGANVLTF.

This clone was seen once. The chain joins TRBV5-1 to TRBJ2-7; possibly TRBD2 for D (5 bases). V was shortened by 3 bases and J by 0 bases, with 10 bases between the two germline ends. CDR1 SGHRS and CDR2 YFSETQ come from the germline V gene. This CDR3 contains 14 residues. Written as DNA, the CDR3 is TGCGCCAGCAGCTACCGGACTGGCTCCTACGAGCAGTACTTC. Its protein product is CASSYRTGSYEQYF.

The rearrangement links TRBV4-2 to TRBJ2-3; the D is unclear. Germline values: CDR1 LGHNA, CDR2 YNFKEQ. The length of the CDR3 is 16 residues. V shed 1 base and J shed 0 bases, with 11 bases lying between them. CDR3 loop: CASSQGSEPSTDTQYF. The CDR3 bases are TGTGCCAGCAGCCAAGGATCGGAACCTAGCACAGATACGCAGTATTTT.

The chain uses TRBV25-1 and TRBJ1-3; 10 bases are a match to TRBD1. From germline, CDR1 is MGHDK and CDR2 SYGVNS. There are 16 residues in the CDR3. The V gene end was trimmed by 1 base and the J gene end by 4 bases; junction bases not matched to a gene: 4. The DNA of the CDR3 is TGTGCCAGCAGTGAATTGACAGGGGGCCTCGGAAACACCATATATTTT. As protein: CASSELTGGLGNTIYF.

This chain connects TRBV30 to TRBJ2-7; D is unclear. The V end lost 2 bases, the J end lost 5 bases, and 7 bases lay between the germline ends. Germline assignment: CDR1 GTSNPN and CDR2 SVGIG (reference sequence). The CDR3 runs 11 residues. This CDR3 reads CAWSTKDEQYF. CDR3 coding DNA: TGTGCCTGGAGTACTAAGGACGAGCAGTACTTC. Full variable domain (remainder filled in from reference TRBV30 and TRBJ2-7): SQTIHQWPATLVQPVGSPLSLECTVEGTSNPNLYWYRQAAGRGLQLLFYSVGIGQISSEVPQNLSASRPQDRQFILSSKKLLLSDSGFYLCAWSTKDEQYFGPGTRLTVT.

This sequence joins TRBV30 and TRBJ1-1; unclear D gene. CDR3 length: 13 amino acids. Germline V lookup: CDR1 GTSNPN, CDR2 SVGIG (reference sequence). With 6 bases removed from V and 4 bases from J, the gap between germline ends came to 15 bases. CDR3 loop: CACEGWLSTEAFF. CDR3 bases: TGTGCCTGCGAAGGCTGGCTAAGCACTGAAGCTTTCTTT.